Below, one TCR beta chain is given with its context. The antigen is undetermined. PCR used 60 Vbeta primers and 13 Jbeta primers. Authors' processing steps: Counted up in a later analysis, unique TCR beta chains came to around 80 million, with around 12 million shared. Here immunoSEQ multiplex PCR was the method, and the copy in TCRdb shows in-frame clones only, minus some. Clonal size and the V and J genes are those of that table, whereas D and trimming came from the DNA. Among approximately 140,000 clones listed, 79% were seen once. The sample comes from a study of cytomegalovirus exposure and HLA in healthy donors. Overall study context: Among several hundred genotyped donors, around 80% fell in the Caucasian-associated ancestry cluster. Study results and caveats: The study carried out a later analysis of TCR beta sequences. It associated some 18,000 of them with specific HLA alleles at a false discovery rate of 0.05. When the data were analyzed later, several of the most significant clusters appeared to be linked to common viral pathogens.

The CDR3 totals 15 residues. Germline assignment: CDR1 MNHEY and CDR2 SVGAGI. V shed 4 bases, J shed 4 bases, and the junction held 9 bases outside the gene matches. The sequencing sample was made of PBMCs. V is TRBV6-5 and J is TRBJ1-2, with TRBD1 matching over 7 bases. The TCR comes from a man aged 18 to 29 in good health and CMV-seronegative. CDR3 nucleotides: TGTGCCAGCAGTTCCCCCCTTACAGGGGTCTATGGCTACACCTTC. Encoded protein: CASSSPLTGVYGYTF.